A selection of T cell receptor beta chains follows, all from one sample in a study of cytomegalovirus exposure and HLA in healthy donors. Using immunoSEQ multiplex PCR, the repertoire was profiled, and TCRdb retains in-frame clones only, with some absent. The sample consists of over 85,000 clones, roughly two thirds of them appearing once. The sequenced sample consisted of PBMCs. The receptors were gathered from a female donor in good health and CMV-seronegative. CDR3s include the opening cysteine and the closing phenylalanine or tryptophan. The D gene is left open where the match is weak. Rows give clone size only sometimes, using once, few, many, or a class for an expanded clone.

TRBJ2-5 once TRBV11-2 NA TGTGCCAGCAGCTTAGAGGCGGCTCCCCAAGAGACCCAGTACTTC CASSLEAAPQETQYF
TRBJ2-5 NA TRBV7-2 TRBD2 TGTGCCAGCAGCTACCAAGCCGGACTAGCGGGGGCCGAGACCCAGTACTTC CASSYQAGLAGAETQYF
TRBJ2-7 NA TRBV7-9 NA TGTGCCAGCAGCCCCCGGGCCGGGGAGGAGCGGTACTTC CASSPRAGEERYF
TRBJ1-2 NA TRBV7-8 NA TGTGCCAGCAGCTTAGGCACAGGGCCTGGCTACACCTTC CASSLGTGPGYTF
TRBJ2-3 NA TRBV27 NA TGTGCCAGCAGTCCACAGGGAACGGATACGCAGTATTTT CASSPQGTDTQYF
TRBJ1-2 NA TRBV25-1 TRBD1 TGTGCCAGCAGTGAATTGGGGGACAGGACATTCTATGGCTACACCTTC CASSELGDRTFYGYTF
TRBJ1-2 once TRBV18 NA TGTGCCAGCTCAGGCGGGGAAGCGCTCTATGGCTACACCTTC CASSGGEALYGYTF
TRBJ2-7 NA TRBV14 NA TGTGCCAGCAGCCAAACCCGGGATTCCTACGAGCAGTACTTC CASSQTRDSYEQYF
TRBJ2-1 once TRBV5-1 TRBD2 TGCGCCAGCAGCCTACGACTAGCGGGAGAATACAATGAGCAGTTCTTC CASSLRLAGEYNEQFF
TRBJ1-3 NA TRBV9 NA TGTGCCAGCAGCGAGGGACTGAGCTCTGGAAACACCATATATTTT CASSEGLSSGNTIYF
TRBJ1-1 NA TRBV6-5 TRBD1 TGTGCCAGCAGCGGGACAGCGAACACTGAAGCTTTCTTT CASSGTANTEAFF
TRBJ1-3 few TRBV6-5 TRBD1 TGTGCCAGCAGCCTCGGACAGGGTGGAAACACCATATATTTT CASSLGQGGNTIYF
TRBJ1-1 NA TRBV5-6 NA TGTGCCAGCAGCAACGTAGACAGAAACACTGAAGCTTTCTTT CASSNVDRNTEAFF
TRBJ2-5 NA TRBV6-1 TRBD1 TGTGCCAGCACCCAGCGGGGACAGGGGCGTGAGACCCAGTACTTC CASTQRGQGRETQYF
TRBJ2-7 NA TRBV7-3 NA TGTGCCAGCAGCTTAGGGCCAACTGCCTACGAGCAGTACTTC CASSLGPTAYEQYF
TRBJ2-7 NA TRBV28 TRBD1 TGTGCCAGCAGTCCGGGACAGTCCTACGAGCAGTACTTC CASSPGQSYEQYF
TRBJ2-5 few TRBV5-1 TRBD2 TGCGCCAGCAGCTTGGCCGGGACGAGCGGGGGGGGAGAGACCCAGTACTTC CASSLAGTSGGGETQYF
TRBJ2-2 NA TRBV18 TRBD2 TGTGCCAGCTCACCACCTTTACTAGCGGACGGGGAGCTGTTTTTT CASSPPLLADGELFF
TRBJ2-3 NA TRBV6-5 TRBD2 TGTGCCAGCAGCAGAGCGGGAGGAGACACAGATACGCAGTATTTT CASSRAGGDTDTQYF
TRBJ2-2 NA TRBV30 NA TGTGCCTGGGGAGCGGCCGGGGAGCTGTTTTTT CAWGAAGELFF
TRBJ2-2 NA TRBV18 NA TGTGCCAGCTCACCAATGGGCAGTTTGAACACCGGGGAGCTGTTTTTT CASSPMGSLNTGELFF
TRBJ2-3 NA TRBV28 TRBD2 TGTGCCAGCCTCGGACTAGCGGGCACAGATACGCAGTATTTT CASLGLAGTDTQYF
TRBJ2-1 NA TRBV7-6 TRBD1 TGTGCCAGCAGCTTAAGCCGGGACAGGCGATACAATGAGCAGTTCTTC CASSLSRDRRYNEQFF
TRBJ2-5 NA TRBV30 TRBD2 TGTGCCTGGAGTTTCTTTCAGCGGGGGGGCCGGGAGACCCAGTACTTC CAWSFFQRGGRETQYF
TRBJ2-3 NA TRBV5-1 TRBD2 TGCGCCAGCAGCTTGGTAGCGGGAGAGGGCACAGATACGCAGTATTTT CASSLVAGEGTDTQYF
TRBJ2-7 NA TRBV2 NA TGTGCCAGCAGTATCTTAGCGGACGAGCAGTACTTC CASSILADEQYF
TRBJ2-7 NA TRBV28 NA TGTGCCAGCAGTCCAGGGTTGTGGGACTACGAGCAGTACTTC CASSPGLWDYEQYF
TRBJ1-1 once TRBV4-1 NA TGCGCCAGCAGCCAACTAAACCTACCCGGGACAAAAGCTTTCTTT CASSQLNLPGTKAFF
TRBJ1-2 NA TRBV9 NA TGTGCCAGCAGCGTAGGACAGGCGGGTGGCTACACCTTC CASSVGQAGGYTF
TRBJ1-1 NA TRBV14 NA TGTGCCAGCAGCCAATTGCGGAACACTGAAGCTTTCTTT CASSQLRNTEAFF
TRBJ2-7 NA TRBV15 TRBD2 TGTGCCACCAGCAGAGCCAGGGGTACTAGCGGGAGAGGGTTTGGAGGCGAGCAGTACTTC CATSRARGTSGRGFGGEQYF
TRBJ2-1 NA TRBV7-9 TRBD2 TGTGCCAGCAGCCGACTAGCGGGGGGGCAGTACAATGAGCAGTTCTTC CASSRLAGGQYNEQFF
TRBJ2-2 NA TRBV5-4 NA TGTGCCAGCAGCTCACTCGACGGGGAGCTGTTTTTT CASSSLDGELFF
TRBJ1-3 NA TRBV2 TRBD1 TGTGTCAGCATCGGGGACAGGGCTGGAAACACCATATATTTT CVSIGDRAGNTIYF
TRBJ2-5 once TRBV9 TRBD2 TGTGCCAGCAGCGTAGGAGGCCAGGGAGGGGAGACCCAGTACTTC CASSVGGQGGETQYF
TRBJ2-3 NA TRBV30 TRBD2 TGTGCCTGGAGTGCCGGGACTAGCGGGGGCCATATCACAGATACGCAGTATTTT CAWSAGTSGGHITDTQYF
TRBJ2-3 NA TRBV9 TRBD1 TGTGCCAGCAGCGTCGGGACAGGTAGCACAGATACGCAGTATTTT CASSVGTGSTDTQYF
TRBJ2-7 NA TRBV2 TRBD2 TGTGCCAGCACCCCCACTAGCGGGAGGTACTCCTACGAGCAGTACTTC CASTPTSGRYSYEQYF
TRBJ2-3 few TRBV27 NA TGTGCCAGCAAAGGGGGCACAGATACGCAGTATTTT CASKGGTDTQYF